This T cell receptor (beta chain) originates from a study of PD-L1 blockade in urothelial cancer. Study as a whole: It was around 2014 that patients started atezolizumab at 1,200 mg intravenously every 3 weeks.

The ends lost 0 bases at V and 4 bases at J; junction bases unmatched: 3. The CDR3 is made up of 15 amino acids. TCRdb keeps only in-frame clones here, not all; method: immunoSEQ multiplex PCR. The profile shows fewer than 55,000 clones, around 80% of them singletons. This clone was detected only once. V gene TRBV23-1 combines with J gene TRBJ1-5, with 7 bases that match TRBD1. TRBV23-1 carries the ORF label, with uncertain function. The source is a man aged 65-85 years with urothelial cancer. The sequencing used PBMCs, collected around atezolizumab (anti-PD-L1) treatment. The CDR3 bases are TGCGCCAGCAGTCAATCGGGACAGAGGAATCAGCCCCAGCATTTT. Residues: CASSQSGQRNQPQHF.